The next 12 T cell receptor beta chains were all read from a single sample in a study of control samples from healthy donors and cancer patients. The protocol was immunoSEQ multiplex PCR, while the TCRdb copy is restricted to in-frame clones and leaves out a portion. In the table there are 150,000 to 180,000 clones, about 94% of which are singletons. Specimen: blood. Receptors were obtained from a man aged 35 to 55 in good health.

V and J are TRBV5-1 and TRBJ2-3, with 8 positions matching TRBD1. With V trimmed by 0 bases and J by 7 bases, 10 bases remained unmatched. The germline V gene has CDR1 SGHRS and CDR2 YFSETQ. The CDR3 covers 16 residues. DNA of the CDR3: TGCGCCAGCAGCTTGGCAGGACAGGGTAGTGGTAATACGCAGTATTTT. Its protein is CASSLAGQGSGNTQYF.

The chain is built from TRBV7-9 and TRBJ1-6; D unclear. Germline V gene sequence: CDR1 SEHNR, CDR2 FQNEAQ (reference sequence). The CDR3 length is 14 residues. Trimming left V 6 bases short and J 9 bases short, with 15 bases between. The CDR3 bases are TGTGCCAGCAGTCTCGTCCGCGCCACTTCACCCCTCCACTTT. Protein: CASSLVRATSPLHF.

V and J are TRBV6-5 and TRBJ1-1; D is ambiguous. From germline, CDR1 is MNHEY and CDR2 SVGAGI. The V and J ends lost 2 bases and 1 base respectively, with 8 bases between them. The CDR3 spans 14 residues. This CDR3 is CASSYDAGNTEAFF. CDR3 bases: TGTGCCAGCAGTTACGACGCGGGGAACACTGAAGCTTTCTTT.

The gene calls are TRBV7-9 and TRBJ1-4; perhaps TRBD1 as D (6 bases). CDR3 length: 16 residues. Germline assignment: CDR1 SEHNR and CDR2 FQNEAQ (reference sequence). V was clipped by 2 bases and J by 7 bases, with 17 bases between them. CDR3 DNA sequence: TGTGCCAGCAGCTTAAAGATGGGGGCAAGGATTGAAAAACTGTTTTTT. Its protein is CASSLKMGARIEKLFF.

The rearrangement uses TRBV24-1 and TRBJ1-2, with D perhaps TRBD1 (5 bases). Trimming cost V 3 bases and J 3 bases, with 16 bases left between them. Germline V CDR1 and CDR2: KGHDR, SFDVKD. The CDR3 has 16 amino acids. The CDR3 spells CATSDDGTPRDYGYTF. DNA of the CDR3: TGTGCCACCAGTGATGACGGGACTCCCCGGGACTATGGCTACACCTTC.

V and J are TRBV15 and TRBJ2-1; D uncertain. V was clipped by 5 bases and J by 2 bases, with 13 bases between them. The CDR3 sequence is 15 residues long. Germline V gene lookup returns CDR1 LNHNV and CDR2 YYDKDF (reference sequence). The CDR3 region has the DNA TGTGCCACCAGCCCCCGAACAGCCACCTACAATGAGCAGTTCTTC. Protein: CATSPRTATYNEQFF.

The chain joins TRBV6-5 to TRBJ2-1; the match to TRBD2 covers 12 bases. The CDR3 has 15 residues. Trimming at V came to 7 bases and at J to 10 bases, leaving 11 bases not matched to a gene. Germline V gene lookup returns CDR1 MNHEY and CDR2 SVGAGI. The CDR3: CASTAASGGAGEQFF. CDR3 DNA sequence: TGTGCCAGCACGGCGGCTAGCGGGGGGGCCGGGGAGCAGTTCTTC.

This chain links TRBV19 with TRBJ1-1; D may be TRBD1 (6 bases). Trimming cost V 3 bases and J 1 base, with 9 bases left between them. Germline V gives CDR1 LNHDA, CDR2 SQIVND (reference sequence). The CDR3 runs to 14 residues. The CDR3 DNA is TGTGCCAGTAGTATGGGGACACCGAACACTGAAGCTTTCTTT. Translated, it gives CASSMGTPNTEAFF.

This clone came up once. The rearrangement links TRBV7-9 to TRBJ1-6; no clear D gene. The V and J ends lost 1 base and 2 bases respectively, with 6 bases between them. This CDR3 contains 15 residues. Germline V gene lookup returns CDR1 SEHNR and CDR2 FQNEAQ (reference sequence). This CDR3 is CASSLVPPYNSPLHF. The CDR3 coding sequence is TGTGCCAGCAGCTTAGTCCCACCCTATAATTCACCCCTCCACTTT.

The chain has TRBV25-1 and TRBJ1-2, with TRBD1 identical over 8 bases. J was trimmed by 7 bases and V by 6 bases; bases with no gene match: 7. The CDR3 loop spans 13 amino acids. In germline, CDR1 is MGHDK, CDR2 SYGVNS. The CDR3 DNA is TGTGCCAGCAGAATTCCAGGGGGCGGTGGCTACACCTTC. Translated: CASRIPGGGGYTF.

The V call is TRBV6-1, the J call TRBJ1-2, with 10 nucleotides matching TRBD1. This CDR3 has 14 residues. Losses at the gene ends were 3 bases for V and 5 bases for J; bases not matched to a gene: 3. The germline CDR1 and CDR2 sequences are MNHNS and SASEGT. CDR3 in DNA: TGTGCCAGCAGTGAGGGACAGGGGAAATATGGCTACACCTTC. This sequence encodes CASSEGQGKYGYTF.

J is TRBJ1-1 and V is TRBV6-2 or TRBV6-3; the D is unclear. Germline lookup yields CDR1 MNHEY and CDR2 SVGEGT. V was clipped by 3 bases and J by 4 bases, with 9 bases between them. This CDR3 contains 13 residues. CDR3 amino acids: CASSYGETTEAFF. CDR3 DNA sequence: TGTGCCAGCAGTTATGGGGAGACCACTGAAGCTTTCTTT.